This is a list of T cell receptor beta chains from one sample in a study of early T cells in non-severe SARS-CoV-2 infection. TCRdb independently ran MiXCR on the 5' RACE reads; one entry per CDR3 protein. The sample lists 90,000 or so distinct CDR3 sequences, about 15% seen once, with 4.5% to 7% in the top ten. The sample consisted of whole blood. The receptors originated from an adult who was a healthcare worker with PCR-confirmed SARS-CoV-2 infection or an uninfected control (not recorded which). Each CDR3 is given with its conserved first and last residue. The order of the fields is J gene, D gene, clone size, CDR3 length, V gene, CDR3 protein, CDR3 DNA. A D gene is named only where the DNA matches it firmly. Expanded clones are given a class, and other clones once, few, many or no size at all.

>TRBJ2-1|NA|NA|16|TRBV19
CASTEGTGAPYNEQFF
TGTGCCAGTACCGAGGGGACGGGAGCGCCCTACAATGAGCAGTTCTTC
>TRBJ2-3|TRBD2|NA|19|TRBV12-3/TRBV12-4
CASSLSREGGLTFTDTQYF
TGTGCCAGCAGTTTGTCCCGGGAGGGGGGACTTACTTTCACAGATACGCAGTATTTT
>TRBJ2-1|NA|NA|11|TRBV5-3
CARSQGNEQFF
TGTGCCAGAAGCCAGGGCAATGAGCAGTTCTTC
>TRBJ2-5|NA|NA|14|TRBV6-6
CASSYIRVLETQYF
TGTGCCAGCAGTTATATCAGGGTCTTAGAGACCCAGTACTTC
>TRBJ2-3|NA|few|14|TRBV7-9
CASSLEGHTDTQYF
TGTGCCAGCAGCTTAGAGGGCCACACAGATACGCAGTATTTT
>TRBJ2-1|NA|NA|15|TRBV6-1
CASGGRTTSYNEQFF
TGTGCCAGCGGAGGGAGGACCACCTCCTACAATGAGCAGTTCTTC
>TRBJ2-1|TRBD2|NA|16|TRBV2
CASPTSGTSSYNEQFF
TGTGCCAGTCCTACTAGCGGGACCAGCTCCTACAATGAGCAGTTCTTC
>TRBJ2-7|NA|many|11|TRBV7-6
CASSFLGEQYF
TGTGCCAGCAGCTTTTTGGGCGAGCAGTACTTC
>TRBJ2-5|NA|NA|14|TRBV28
CASSRPGFQETQYF
TGTGCCAGCAGCCGCCCCGGGTTCCAAGAGACCCAGTACTTC
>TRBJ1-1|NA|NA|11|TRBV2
CASNYAAEAFF
TGTGCCAGCAACTATGCGGCTGAAGCTTTCTTT
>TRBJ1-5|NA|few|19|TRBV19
CASNSPAAPGGSSNQPQHF
TGTGCCAGTAATTCCCCTGCCGCCCCTGGGGGGAGTAGCAATCAGCCCCAGCATTTT
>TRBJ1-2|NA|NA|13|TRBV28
CASRPEANYGYTF
TGTGCCAGCAGGCCGGAAGCTAACTATGGCTACACCTTC
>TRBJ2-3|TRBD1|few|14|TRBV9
CASNRDRDTDTQYF
TGTGCCAGCAACCGGGACAGGGACACAGATACGCAGTATTTT
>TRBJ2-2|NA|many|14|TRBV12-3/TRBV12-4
CASSLHSNTGELFF
TGTGCCAGCAGTCTCCACTCGAACACCGGGGAGCTGTTTTTT
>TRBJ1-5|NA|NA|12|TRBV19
CASSIGDQPQHF
TGTGCCAGTAGTATAGGGGATCAGCCCCAGCATTTT
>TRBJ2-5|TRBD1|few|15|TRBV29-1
CSVKKQGAGQETQYF
TGCAGCGTAAAGAAACAGGGGGCCGGCCAAGAGACCCAGTACTTC
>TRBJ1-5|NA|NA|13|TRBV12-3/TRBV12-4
CASSSREGQPQHF
TGTGCCAGCAGCTCCAGGGAGGGACAGCCCCAGCATTTT
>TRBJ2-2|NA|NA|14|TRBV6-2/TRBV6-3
CASSFQSGTGELFF
TGTGCCAGCAGTTTTCAGTCAGGGACCGGGGAGCTGTTTTTT
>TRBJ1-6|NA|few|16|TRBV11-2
CASSARSRLGNSPLHF
TGTGCCAGCAGCGCCCGCAGCAGGTTGGGTAATTCACCCCTCCACTTT
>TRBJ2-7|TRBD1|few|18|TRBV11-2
CATTPWGGTGQGAYEQYF
TGTGCCACCACCCCCTGGGGCGGGACGGGACAGGGTGCCTACGAGCAGTACTTC
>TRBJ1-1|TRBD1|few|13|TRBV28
CASSLAGQFEAFF
TGTGCCAGCAGTTTAGCGGGACAGTTTGAAGCTTTCTTT
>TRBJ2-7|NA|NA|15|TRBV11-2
CASSLVPTGLYEQYF
TGTGCCAGCAGCTTAGTCCCCACAGGGCTGTACGAGCAGTACTTC
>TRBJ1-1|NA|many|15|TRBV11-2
CASSLGRIMNTEAFF
TGTGCCAGCAGCTTGGGGCGGATTATGAACACTGAAGCTTTCTTT
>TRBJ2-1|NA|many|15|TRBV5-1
CASSLGGSGVNEQFF
TGCGCCAGCAGCTTGGGAGGGTCCGGGGTCAATGAGCAGTTCTTC
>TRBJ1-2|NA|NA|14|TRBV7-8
CASSPRTGWDGYTF
TGTGCCAGCAGCCCACGGACGGGATGGGATGGCTACACCTTC
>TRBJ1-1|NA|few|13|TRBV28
CASSYRANTEAFF
TGTGCCAGCAGTTACAGGGCGAACACTGAAGCTTTCTTT
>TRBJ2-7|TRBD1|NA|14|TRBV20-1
CSARLHDRVYEQYF
TGCAGTGCTAGACTCCACGACAGGGTCTACGAGCAGTACTTC
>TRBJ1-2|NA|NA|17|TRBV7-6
CASSSPNQTVGDYGYTF
TGTGCCAGCAGCTCCCCGAACCAGACAGTCGGAGACTATGGCTACACCTTC
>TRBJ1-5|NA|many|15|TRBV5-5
CASSLGPDSNQPQHF
TGTGCCAGCAGCTTGGGCCCCGATAGCAATCAGCCCCAGCATTTT